This T cell receptor beta chain was captured in a study of T-cell memory formation after mild COVID-19. Study context: Each donor largely had its own TCR clusters.

Constant-segment-primed 5'RACE gave TCR alpha and TCR beta cDNA libraries with sample barcodes and UMIs. TCRdb recomputed calls from the 5' RACE reads with MiXCR, one row per CDR3 protein. This table has 400,000 or so distinct CDR3 sequences, 15% to 20% appearing once. CDR3 size: 17 residues. Germline V gene lookup returns CDR1 SEHNR and CDR2 FQNEAQ (reference sequence). V shed 5 bases and J 6 bases; nucleotides not matched to a gene: 14. The study's findings and limits: A balance of CD4 and CD8 characterized clones contracting day 15 to 85, whereas later expanders leaned CD4+. SARS-CoV-2 specificity of second-wave clones peaking day 37 was unconfirmed.

This clonotype appeared a few times. Antigen specificity is unknown. This TCR was recovered from an adult woman who had mild COVID-19 (a few samples of this study predate the infection). Cell type and time point are not known. The chain employs TRBV7-9 and TRBJ2-1, with 9 bases identical to TRBD2. Sequencing was done on a sample of PBMCs or a T cell subset sorted from them (not recorded which). The CDR3 bases are TGTGCCAGCAGCCCTATTCTCCGGACTAGCGTTTTCAATGAGCAGTTCTTC. Translation gives CASSPILRTSVFNEQFF.